This TCR beta chain is from a study of post-analysis software for immune sequencing data. Carried by the TCR beta cDNA libraries were unique molecular identifiers. Approximately 500,000 cDNA molecules were obtained per 1 to 10 million input T cells. TCRdb analysed the PCR reads with MiXCR anew, one entry per CDR3 protein. The repertoire holds 600,000 to 700,000 distinct CDR3 sequences, with approximately 60% as singletons. The sample consisted of blood. The receptor comes from a girl aged 2 to 9 with multiple sclerosis.

The CDR3 region is CASSRAGGVYNEQFF. As DNA, the CDR3 is TGTGCCAGCAGTCGGGCGGGAGGGGTCTACAATGAGCAGTTCTTC. V usage is TRBV9 and J usage is TRBJ2-1, with 9 nucleotides matching TRBD2. Germline V gene sequence: CDR1 SGDLS, CDR2 YYNGEE. The junction had 6 bases not matched to a gene; V was cut back by 5 bases and J by 3 bases. The CDR3 is 15 residues long.